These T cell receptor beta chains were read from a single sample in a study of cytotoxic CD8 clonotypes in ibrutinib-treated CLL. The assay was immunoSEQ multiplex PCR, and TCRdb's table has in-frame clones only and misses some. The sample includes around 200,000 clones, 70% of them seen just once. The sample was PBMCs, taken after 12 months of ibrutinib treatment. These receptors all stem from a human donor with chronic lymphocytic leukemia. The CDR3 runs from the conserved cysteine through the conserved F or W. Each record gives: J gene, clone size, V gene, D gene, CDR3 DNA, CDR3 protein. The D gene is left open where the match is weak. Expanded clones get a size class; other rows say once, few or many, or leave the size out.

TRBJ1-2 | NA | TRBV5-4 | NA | TGTGCCAGCAGCCGCCCGGGGAAGGCCAACTATGGCTACACCTTC | CASSRPGKANYGYTF
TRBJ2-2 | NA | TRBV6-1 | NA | TGTGCCAGCAGTGGTCTTAGAACGAACACCGGGGAGCTGTTTTTT | CASSGLRTNTGELFF
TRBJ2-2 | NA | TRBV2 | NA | TGTGCCAGCAGACAACGGGGGGCTGGCGGGGAGCTGTTTTTT | CASRQRGAGGELFF
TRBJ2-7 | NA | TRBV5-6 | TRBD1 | TGTGCCAGCAGCACGCTCCCCGGGACAGCGGCGAGAGAGCAGTACTTC | CASSTLPGTAAREQYF
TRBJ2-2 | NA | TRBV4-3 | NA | TGCGCCAGCAGCCAAGATCCGGGACTTAACACCGGGGAGCTGTTTTTT | CASSQDPGLNTGELFF
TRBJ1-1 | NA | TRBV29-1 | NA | TGCAGCCTGGGGGAGGTCACTGAAGCTTTCTTT | CSLGEVTEAFF
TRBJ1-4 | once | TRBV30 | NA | TGTGCCTGGAGGGCAGGGACGTTCTTAACCACGGACTTAAGAAATGAAAAACTGTTTTTT | CAWRAGTFLTTDLRNEKLFF
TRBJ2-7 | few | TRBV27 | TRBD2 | TGTGCCAGCAGGCTCCAGCGGGGCCACTACGAGCAGTACTTC | CASRLQRGHYEQYF
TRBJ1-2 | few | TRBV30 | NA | TGTGCCTGGAGTGTACTTAATGGCTACACCTTC | CAWSVLNGYTF
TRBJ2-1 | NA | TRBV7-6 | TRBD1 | TGTGCCAGCAGCCGAGGACAGGGGGTCTCGGGAAATGAGCAGTTCTTC | CASSRGQGVSGNEQFF
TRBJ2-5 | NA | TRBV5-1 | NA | TGCGCCAGCAGCTTAGGTCTGGAGACCCAGTACTTC | CASSLGLETQYF
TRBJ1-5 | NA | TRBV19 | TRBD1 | TGTGCCAGTAGTAGGACAGGGCCCCCATTGCATCAGCCCCAGCATTTT | CASSRTGPPLHQPQHF
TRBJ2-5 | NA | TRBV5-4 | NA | TGTGCCAGCAGCCCGAAGGAGGAGACCCAGTACTTC | CASSPKEETQYF
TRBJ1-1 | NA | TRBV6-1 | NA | TGTGCCAGCCGGCAACGAGGGGGGTTCGAGGAAGCTTTCTTT | CASRQRGGFEEAFF
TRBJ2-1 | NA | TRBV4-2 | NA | TGTGCCAGCAGCCCAGACTCCCACAATGAGCAGTTCTTC | CASSPDSHNEQFF
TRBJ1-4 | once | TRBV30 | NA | TGTGCCTGGAGTGTCGACGGGCCAGAAAAACTGTTTTTT | CAWSVDGPEKLFF
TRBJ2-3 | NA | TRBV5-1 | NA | TGCGCCAGCAGCTTGGTAGTTAGCAGGATTTTATCCTCAAGCTATACGCAGTATTTT | CASSLVVSRILSSSYTQYF
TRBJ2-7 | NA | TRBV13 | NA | TGTGCCAGCAGTAGGACGGGAGTGGGTGAAGAGCAGTACTTC | CASSRTGVGEEQYF
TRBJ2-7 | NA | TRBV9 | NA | TGTGCCAGCAGCACGAGAGGATATTCCTACGAGCAGTACTTC | CASSTRGYSYEQYF
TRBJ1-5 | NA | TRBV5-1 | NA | TGCGCCAGCAGCTTGGCCGGGCTCAGCAATCAGCCCCAGCATTTT | CASSLAGLSNQPQHF